This T cell receptor (beta chain) comes out of a study of low-dose radiotherapy and immunotherapy resistance in tumors. The V segment lost 8 bases and the J segment 2 bases; nucleotides outside the gene matches: 4. The CDR3 sequence is 14 residues long. Per the germline V gene, CDR1 is MNHEY and CDR2 is SMNVEV (reference sequence). This clonotype was recorded at least ten times. Time point indicated: after trial treatment. Indicated treatment: LDRT plus nivolumab, ipilimumab, low-dose cyclophosphamide and aspirin (RACIN trial). cDNA synthesis used a TRAV/TRBV-specific primer set for both chains. With a V-primer adapter and a constant-region primer, TCRs were amplified for 20 to 25 PCR cycles. Using its own MiXCR run on the reads, TCRdb lists one record per CDR3 protein. The top ten clones hold over 1.2% of a sample with approximately 84,000 distinct CDR3 sequences, less than 20% of them seen once.

This receptor was identified in a male donor with prostate cancer. This sample comprised PBMCs, obtained after low-dose radiotherapy plus immunotherapy. This rearrangement joins TRBV27 to TRBJ1-5, with TRBD1 matching over 9 bases. This CDR3 reads CASRTGAGNQPQHF. The CDR3 bases are TGTGCCAGCCGGACAGGGGCAGGCAATCAGCCCCAGCATTTT.